This TCR beta chain was observed in a study of Ad26.COV2.S vaccination and SARS-CoV-2 variants. This CDR3 comprises 15 residues. V lost 2 bases to trimming and J lost 8 bases; unmatched junction nucleotides: 3. Per the germline V gene, CDR1 is SGHAT and CDR2 is FQDESV (reference sequence). Here immunoSEQ multiplex PCR was the method, and the copy in TCRdb shows in-frame clones only, minus some. Here the sample spans 300,000 to 350,000 clones, about 85% being singletons. Regarding treatment: 15 to 20 received Ad26.COV2.S at low or high dose, single or two shots; several received placebo; per-sample allocation not given. Collection of the samples took place on day 63 after the first injection of vaccine or placebo. Participants' vaccine, an Ad26 vector, delivered Wuhan-strain SARS-CoV-2 spike.

The origin of this receptor is a person aged 18-65 years who received the Ad26.COV2.S COVID-19 vaccine or a placebo. The material sequenced was peripheral blood, taken in a trial of Ad26.COV2.S vaccine versus placebo. V is TRBV11-1 and J is TRBJ1-6; TRBD1 agrees at 10 bases. CDR3 coding DNA: TGTGCCAGCAGCTTATCCGGGACAGGGGATTCACCCCTCCACTTT. Amino acids: CASSLSGTGDSPLHF.